Presented here are 25 T cell receptor beta chains from one specimen sequenced in a study of CD8+CD57+ T cells in acquired aplastic anemia. All patients picked for sequencing had shown, by flow cytometry, an expansion of CD8+CD57+ cells. The template used for profiling TCR beta VDJ and CDR3 was genomic DNA. Each CDR3 protein gets one entry after TCRdb re-called the reads with MiXCR. The table shows roughly 290,000 distinct CDR3 sequences, with 56% occurring only once. Material: sorted CD4+, CD8+, or CD8+CD57+ T cells (not recorded which) from PBMCs. The receptors were sampled from a human donor with aplastic anemia.

DNA for the CDR3: TGCAGTGCTAGTGGGGGGTTCTATGGCTACACCTTC. Its protein is CSASGGFYGYTF. The V and J genes are TRBV20-1 and TRBJ1-2; D might be TRBD1 (5 bases). Germline lookup yields CDR1 DFQATT and CDR2 SNEGSKA (reference sequence). Trimming removed 3 bases from V and 4 bases from J, with 9 bases in between. The CDR3 length is 12 residues.

This clonotype was counted only a few times. A read error may be the cause here, since a much bigger clone is one base away. The chain recombines TRBV3-1 with TRBJ1-1; D remains unclear. Germline CDR1 is LGHDT and CDR2 is YNNKEL (reference sequence). CDR3 length: 13 amino acids. The CDR3 DNA follows: TGTGCCAGCAGCCAGTCCATGAACACTGGAGCTTTCTTT. The encoded protein is CASSQSMNTGAFF. Using reference TRBV3-1 and TRBJ1-1 for the parts outside the CDR3, the full variable domain is DTAVSQTPKYLVTQMGNDKSIKCEQNLGHDTMYWYKQDSKKFLKIMFSYNNKELIINETVPNRFSPKSPDKAHLNLHINSLELGDSAVYFCASSQSMNTGAFFGQGTRLTVV.

This clonotype was detected ten times or more. The chain employs TRBV4-2 and TRBJ2-2; maybe TRBD2 (5 bases). The CDR3 length is 15 residues. The germline V gene has CDR1 LGHNA and CDR2 YNFKEQ. V gave up 1 base and J gave up 7 bases, with 13 bases separating them. DNA of the CDR3: TGTGCCAGCAGCCAAGTTGATCGTGGAGGCGGGGAGCTGTTTTTT. The encoded protein is CASSQVDRGGGELFF.

The V gene is TRBV10-3, the J gene TRBJ1-6; TRBD1 is a possible D gene (5 bases). Germline V gives CDR1 ENHRY, CDR2 SYGVKD. This CDR3 comprises 14 residues. V lost 8 bases and J 5 bases, leaving 13 bases between the germline ends. This chain's CDR3 is CAIGTSGDNSPLHF. The CDR3 nucleotides read TGTGCCATCGGGACTAGCGGGGATAATTCACCCCTCCACTTT.

This clonotype has ten or more counts. The chain links TRBV6-5 to TRBJ2-7; 11 bases match TRBD2. V gave up 5 bases and J gave up 6 bases; unmatched junction bases: 24. The V gene's germline CDR1 is MNHEY and CDR2 SVGAGI. The CDR3 spans 20 residues. The CDR3 DNA sequence: TGTGCCAGCAGTCCCTCATCCGGGACTAGCGGTCGTCACCGCACCGGCGAGCAGTACTTC. Translated: CASSPSSGTSGRHRTGEQYF.

The chain has TRBV6-5 and TRBJ2-5; D is ambiguous. The CDR3 extends over 13 amino acids. The V gene lost 1 base and the J gene lost 1 base, with 4 bases spanning the gap. CDR1 and CDR2 (germline): MNHEY, SVGAGI. CDR3 in DNA: TGTGCCAGCAGTTACTACTTCCAAGAGACCCAGTACTTC. It is translated as CASSYYFQETQYF.

CDR3 coding DNA: TGTGCCACCAGCCAGGACAATCAGCCCCAGCATTTT. As protein: CATSQDNQPQHF. The V gene is TRBV15, the J gene TRBJ1-5; D call uncertain. The germline gives CDR1 LNHNV, CDR2 YYDKDF (reference sequence). The CDR3 is 12 residues long. V lost 5 bases, J lost 3 bases, and 5 bases lay in between.

The sample holds many counts of this clonotype. The rearrangement links TRBV7-9 to TRBJ1-6, with a possible D match to TRBD1 (5 bases). Between the trimmed V and J ends, which lost 4 bases and 3 bases, there was a span of 19 bases. The CDR3 has 18 residues. Germline CDR1 SEHNR, CDR2 FQNEAQ (reference sequence). CDR3 in amino acids: CASSSFRGGSVYNSPLHF. In nucleotides, the CDR3 is TGTGCCAGCAGCTCCTTCCGGGGGGGATCCGTCTATAATTCACCCCTCCACTTT.

This clonotype occurred many times. The rearrangement uses TRBV9 and TRBJ1-4; possible D gene TRBD1, 5 bases. This CDR3 contains 16 residues. CDR1 and CDR2 from the germline V gene are SGDLS and YYNGEE. With 4 bases removed from V and 6 bases from J, the gap between germline ends came to 19 bases. The chain's CDR3 is CASSRAVGGEDEKLFF. The CDR3, as DNA: TGTGCCAGCAGCCGCGCCGTGGGGGGGGAGGATGAAAAACTGTTTTTT.

This sequence joins TRBV7-2 and TRBJ2-1; a possible D gene is TRBD2 (5 bases). Between the trimmed V and J ends, which lost 5 bases and 6 bases, there was a span of 14 bases. CDR3 length: 14 amino acids. CDR1 SGHTA and CDR2 FQGNSA come from the germline V gene. CDR3 sequence reads: CASSRGGASNEQFF. CDR3 DNA sequence: TGTGCCAGCAGCCGTGGAGGTGCAAGCAATGAGCAGTTCTTC.

CDR3 DNA sequence: TGCGCCAGCAGCTTGGAATCTTTAGAGACCCAGTACTTC. It translates to CASSLESLETQYF. The rearrangement uses TRBV5-1 and TRBJ2-5; D gene uncertain. Germline-derived CDR1 and CDR2 are SGHRS and YFSETQ. This CDR3 is built from 13 residues. V was cut by 0 bases and J by 4 bases, with 7 bases left in between.

The V call is TRBV5-1, the J call TRBJ1-3; 7 bases line up with TRBD1. Germline lookup yields CDR1 SGHRS and CDR2 YFSETQ. The V gene end was trimmed by 5 bases and the J gene end by 7 bases; junction bases not matched to a gene: 3. The length of the CDR3 is 12 residues. The CDR3 protein is CASRTGMNTIYF. The CDR3 DNA reads TGCGCCAGCAGGACAGGGATGAACACCATATATTTT. Supplemented by reference TRBV5-1 and TRBJ1-3, the full variable domain reads KAGVTQTPRYLIKTRGQQVTLSCSPISGHRSVSWYQQTPGQGLQFLFEYFSETQRNKGNFPGRFSGRQFSNSRSEMNVSTLELGDSALYLCASRTGMNTIYFGEGSWLTVV.

This clonotype was found many times. The chain combines TRBV5-1 with TRBJ2-1, with D uncertain. The ends were cut back, 0 bases at V and 7 bases at J, with 11 bases in the middle. Germline values: CDR1 SGHRS, CDR2 YFSETQ. The CDR3 is made up of 14 amino acids. In DNA, the CDR3 is TGCGCCAGCAGCTTGGGAGATCTCAGGAATGAGCAGTTCTTC. Amino acid sequence: CASSLGDLRNEQFF.

The J gene is TRBJ1-6, the V gene TRBV5-1; D might be TRBD1 (5 bases). V lost 0 bases to trimming and J lost 10 bases, with 14 bases between them. Germline CDR1 reads SGHRS; CDR2 reads YFSETQ. This CDR3 is built from 15 residues. The CDR3 region is CASSLVMREGSPLHF. In nucleotides, the CDR3 is TGCGCCAGCAGCTTGGTTATGAGGGAGGGGTCACCCCTCCACTTT.

J is TRBJ2-2 and V is TRBV10-3; 8 bases map to TRBD1. The CDR3 runs 13 residues. Germline V gene data show CDR1 as ENHRY and CDR2 as SYGVKD. V lost 10 bases, J lost 7 bases, and 8 bases stayed unmatched. The CDR3 nucleotides are TGTGCCACGGAGGACAGGGTTATCGGGGAGCTGTTTTTT. This codes for CATEDRVIGELFF.

This chain uses TRBV27 with TRBJ2-3; TRBD2 aligns across 8 bases. CDR1 is MNHEY and CDR2 is SMNVEV in the germline V gene (reference sequence). Unmatched junction bases numbered 9, after V lost 1 base and J lost 6 bases. This CDR3 has 16 residues. The CDR3 region is CASSLFKAGERDTQYF. CDR3 DNA: TGTGCCAGCAGTTTATTCAAAGCGGGGGAACGGGATACGCAGTATTTT.

The rearrangement joins TRBV20-1 to TRBJ1-6; D gene uncertain. Germline-derived CDR1 and CDR2 are DFQATT and SNEGSKA (reference sequence). V was shortened by 0 bases and J by 2 bases, with 8 bases between the two germline ends. CDR3 length: 15 amino acids. This CDR3 reads CSARDKNTYNSPLHF. The CDR3 DNA sequence: TGCAGTGCTAGAGATAAGAATACCTATAATTCACCCCTCCACTTT.

This sequence joins TRBV2 and TRBJ2-3, with D perhaps TRBD2 (6 bases). The germline V gene has CDR1 SNHLY and CDR2 FYNNEI. The CDR3 has 15 amino acids. Deletions cut 6 bases from V and 0 bases from J, with 13 bases between. For the CDR3, the DNA is TGTGCCAGCAGATGGACTACCCGTAGCACAGATACGCAGTATTTT. Translation gives CASRWTTRSTDTQYF.

The chain links TRBV29-1 to TRBJ2-2; the D gene is possibly TRBD1 (5 bases). V was trimmed by 7 bases and J by 2 bases, leaving 17 bases between them. The CDR3 loop spans 15 amino acids. CDR1 and CDR2 from the germline V gene are SQVTM and ANQGSEA. The CDR3 DNA follows: TGCAGCGCCAAAGGGGTAGAGTTAAACACCGGGGAGCTGTTTTTT. It yields the protein CSAKGVELNTGELFF.

V gene TRBV29-1 combines with J gene TRBJ2-3; D remains unclear. Trimming took off 3 bases at V and 3 bases at J, with 7 bases between the two ends. Germline assignment: CDR1 SQVTM and CDR2 ANQGSEA. The CDR3 is made up of 12 amino acids. The CDR3 sequence: CSVDEATDTQYF. CDR3 DNA sequence: TGCAGCGTTGACGAGGCGACAGATACGCAGTATTTT.

The chain has TRBV15 and TRBJ2-7; D perhaps matches TRBD2 (6 bases). The V end lost 1 base, the J end lost 5 bases, and 21 bases lay between the germline ends. The CDR3 extends over 17 amino acids. In germline, CDR1 is LNHNV, CDR2 YYDKDF (reference sequence). CDR3 DNA sequence: TGTGCCACCAGCAGAGCCCTAGGTCGGGGGTCAAAGCACGAGCAGTACTTC. Translation gives CATSRALGRGSKHEQYF.

V is TRBV5-1 and J is TRBJ1-1, with D perhaps matching TRBD1 (6 bases). The CDR3 runs 15 residues. With 2 bases removed from V and 1 base from J, the gap between germline ends came to 12 bases. Germline lookup yields CDR1 SGHRS and CDR2 YFSETQ. This CDR3 is CASSLPLGGNTEAFF. CDR3 nucleotide sequence: TGCGCCAGCAGCTTACCCCTAGGGGGGAACACTGAAGCTTTCTTT.

This clonotype has only a few counts. This chain uses TRBV20-1 with TRBJ2-3, with D perhaps given as TRBD1 or TRBD2 (6 bases each). The V end lost 3 bases, the J end lost 3 bases, and 16 bases lay between the germline ends. Germline CDR1 reads DFQATT; CDR2 reads SNEGSKA (reference sequence). The CDR3 is 15 amino acids. CDR3 amino acids: CSASLGGKRTDTQYF. CDR3 bases: TGCAGTGCTAGCCTAGGGGGGAAGAGGACAGATACGCAGTATTTT.

V is TRBV7-9 and J is TRBJ2-7; D call uncertain. The germline CDR1 and CDR2 sequences are SEHNR and FQNEAQ (reference sequence). Trimming removed 5 bases from V and 3 bases from J, with 11 bases in between. This CDR3 contains 13 residues. This CDR3 reads CASSQEGLYEQYF. As DNA, the CDR3 is TGTGCCAGCAGCCAAGAAGGTCTCTACGAGCAGTACTTC.

This clonotype was picked up many times. The chain couples TRBV6-6 to TRBJ1-5; weak D call: TRBD1 (5 bases). The CDR3 is 18 residues long. V lost 6 bases, J lost 2 bases, and 23 bases lay in between. The germline V gene encodes CDR1 MNHNY and CDR2 SVGAGI (reference sequence). CDR3 DNA: TGTGCCAGCAGCTCAAGGGGCGGCGGGGCGTCAGGCAATCAGCCCCAGCATTTT. This translates into CASSSRGGGASGNQPQHF.